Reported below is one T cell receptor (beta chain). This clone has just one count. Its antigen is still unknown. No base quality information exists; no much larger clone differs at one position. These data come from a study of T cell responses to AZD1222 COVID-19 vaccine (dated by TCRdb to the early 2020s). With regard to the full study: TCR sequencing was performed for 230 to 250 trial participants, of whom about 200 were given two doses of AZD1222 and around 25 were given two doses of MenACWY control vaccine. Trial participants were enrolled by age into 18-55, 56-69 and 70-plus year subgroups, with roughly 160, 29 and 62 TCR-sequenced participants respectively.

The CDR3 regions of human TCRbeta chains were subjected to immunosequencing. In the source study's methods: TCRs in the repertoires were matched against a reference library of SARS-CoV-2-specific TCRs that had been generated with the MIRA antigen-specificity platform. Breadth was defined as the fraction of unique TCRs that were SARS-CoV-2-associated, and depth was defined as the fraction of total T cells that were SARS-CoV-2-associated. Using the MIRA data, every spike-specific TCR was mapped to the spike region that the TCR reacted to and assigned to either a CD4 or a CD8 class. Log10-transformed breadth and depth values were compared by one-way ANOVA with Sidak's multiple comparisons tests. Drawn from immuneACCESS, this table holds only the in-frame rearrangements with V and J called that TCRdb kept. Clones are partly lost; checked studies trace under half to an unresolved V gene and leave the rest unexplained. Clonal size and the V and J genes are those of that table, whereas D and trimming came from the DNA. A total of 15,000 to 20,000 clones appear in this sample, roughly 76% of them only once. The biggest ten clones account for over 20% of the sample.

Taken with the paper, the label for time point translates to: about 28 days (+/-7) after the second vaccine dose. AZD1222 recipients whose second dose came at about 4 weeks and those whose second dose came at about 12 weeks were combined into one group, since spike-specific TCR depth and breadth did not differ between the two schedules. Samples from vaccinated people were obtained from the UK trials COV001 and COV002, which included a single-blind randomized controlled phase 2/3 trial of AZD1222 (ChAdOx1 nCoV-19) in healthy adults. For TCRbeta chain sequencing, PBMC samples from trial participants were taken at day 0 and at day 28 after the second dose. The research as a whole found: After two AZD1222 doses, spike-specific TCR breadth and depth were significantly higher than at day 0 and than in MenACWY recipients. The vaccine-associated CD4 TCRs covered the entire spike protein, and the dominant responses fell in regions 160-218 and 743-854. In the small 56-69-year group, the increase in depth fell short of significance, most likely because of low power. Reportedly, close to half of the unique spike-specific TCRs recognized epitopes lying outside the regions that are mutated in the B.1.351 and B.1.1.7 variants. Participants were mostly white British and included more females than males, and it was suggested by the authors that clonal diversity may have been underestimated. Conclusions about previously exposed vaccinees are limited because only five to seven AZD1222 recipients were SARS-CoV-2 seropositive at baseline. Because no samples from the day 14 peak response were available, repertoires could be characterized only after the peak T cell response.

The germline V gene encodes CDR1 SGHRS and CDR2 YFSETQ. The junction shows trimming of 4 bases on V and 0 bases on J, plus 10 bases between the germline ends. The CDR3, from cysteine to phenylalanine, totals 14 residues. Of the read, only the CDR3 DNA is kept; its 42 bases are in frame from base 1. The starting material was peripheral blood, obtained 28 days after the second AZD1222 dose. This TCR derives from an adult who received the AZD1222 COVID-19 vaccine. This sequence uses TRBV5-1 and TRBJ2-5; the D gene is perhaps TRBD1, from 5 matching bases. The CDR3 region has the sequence CASSPQGYQETQYF. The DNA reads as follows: TGCGCCAGCAGCCCGCAGGGTTACCAAGAGACCCAGTACTTC.